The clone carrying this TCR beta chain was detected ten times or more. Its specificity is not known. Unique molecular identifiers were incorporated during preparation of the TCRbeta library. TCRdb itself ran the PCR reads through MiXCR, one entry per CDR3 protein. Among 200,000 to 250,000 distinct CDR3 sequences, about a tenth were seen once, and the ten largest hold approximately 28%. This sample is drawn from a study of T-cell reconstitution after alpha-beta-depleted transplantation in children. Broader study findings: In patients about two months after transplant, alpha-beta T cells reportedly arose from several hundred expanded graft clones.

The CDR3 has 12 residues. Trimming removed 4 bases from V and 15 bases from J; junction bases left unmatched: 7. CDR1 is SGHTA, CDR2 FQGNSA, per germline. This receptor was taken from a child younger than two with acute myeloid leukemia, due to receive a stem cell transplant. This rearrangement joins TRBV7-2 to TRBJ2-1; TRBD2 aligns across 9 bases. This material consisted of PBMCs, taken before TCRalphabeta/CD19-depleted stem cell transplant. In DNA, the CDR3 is TGTGCCAGCAGCTCTCTAGCGGGACTACCGTTCTTC. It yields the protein CASSSLAGLPFF.